These 28 T cell receptor beta chains came from one sample sequenced in a study of cytomegalovirus exposure and HLA in healthy donors. This table comes from immunoSEQ multiplex PCR, and its TCRdb copy is limited to in-frame clones, with some not included. The sample holds 150,000 to 200,000 clones, about nine tenths seen once. Sequenced sample: PBMCs. The receptors stem from a man aged 18 to 29 in good health and CMV-seropositive.

The chain carries TRBV23-1 and TRBJ1-4; perhaps TRBD1 as D (6 bases). TRBV23-1 belongs to the ORF category, with a function that is uncertain. V lost 7 bases and J 6 bases, leaving 15 bases between the germline ends. The CDR3 runs to 14 residues. The CDR3: CASTSGVGYEKLFF. The CDR3 bases are TGCGCCAGCACCTCAGGGGTTGGGTATGAAAAACTGTTTTTT.

The V gene is TRBV30, the J gene TRBJ2-1; perhaps TRBD2 as D (7 bases). The V end lost 1 base, the J end lost 12 bases, and 25 bases lay between the germline ends. CDR3 length: 16 amino acids. Germline V gene sequence: CDR1 GTSNPN, CDR2 SVGIG (reference sequence). CDR3 loop: CAWSAWAGALTVGQFF. Here the CDR3 DNA reads TGTGCCTGGAGTGCCTGGGCGGGGGCCCTGACGGTAGGGCAGTTCTTC. The whole variable domain, filled in from reference TRBV30 and TRBJ2-1, reads SQTIHQWPATLVQPVGSPLSLECTVEGTSNPNLYWYRQAAGRGLQLLFYSVGIGQISSEVPQNLSASRPQDRQFILSSKKLLLSDSGFYLCAWSAWAGALTVGQFFGPGTRLTVL.

This clone was seen just once. The chain is built from TRBV19 and TRBJ2-7; 7 bases match TRBD1. The V and J ends lost 5 bases and 2 bases, in that order; junction bases with no gene match: 3. The CDR3 runs to 13 residues. Germline V gene data show CDR1 as LNHDA and CDR2 as SQIVND (reference sequence). For the CDR3, the DNA is TGTGCCAGTAGTCCGGGACAGCCCTACGAGCAGTACTTC. Translated: CASSPGQPYEQYF.

This chain connects TRBV9 to TRBJ2-1, with D possibly TRBD2 on 5 matching bases. V gave up 3 bases and J gave up 8 bases, with 12 bases separating them. Per germline, CDR1 SGDLS and CDR2 YYNGEE. This CDR3 has 13 residues. The DNA of the CDR3 is TGTGCCAGCAGCGGACTACTCCCCCATGAGCAGTTCTTC. It translates to CASSGLLPHEQFF.

The chain recombines TRBV19 with TRBJ1-4; D unresolved. The CDR3 runs 13 residues. Germline V gene lookup returns CDR1 LNHDA and CDR2 SQIVND (reference sequence). V lost 5 bases and J lost 4, with 8 bases in between. CDR3 nucleotide sequence: TGTGCCAGTAGTCTCCCCAGTAATGAAAAACTGTTTTTT. Its protein is CASSLPSNEKLFF. Supplemented by reference TRBV19 and TRBJ1-4, the full variable domain reads DGGITQSPKYLFRKEGQNVTLSCEQNLNHDAMYWYRQDPGQGLRLIYYSQIVNDFQKGDIAEGYSVSREKKESFPLTVTSAQKNPTAFYLCASSLPSNEKLFFGSGTQLSVL.

The gene calls are TRBV27 and TRBJ1-1; D is perhaps TRBD1 (6 bases). Germline loops: CDR1 MNHEY, CDR2 SMNVEV (reference sequence). Trimming pared 3 bases from V and 13 bases from J, leaving 27 bases between. There are 16 residues in the CDR3. The CDR3 spells CASSFHREPSLIKHFF. The CDR3 bases are TGTGCCAGCAGTTTTCACAGGGAACCGTCGCTTATCAAACATTTCTTT.

This sequence joins TRBV7-3 and TRBJ1-1; D ambiguous. Germline V gene lookup returns CDR1 SGHTA and CDR2 FQGTGA. V lost 5 bases and J lost 5, with 15 bases in between. The CDR3 extends over 14 amino acids. The CDR3 DNA is TGTGCCAGCAGCCCGACCGGCTCCGGGACTGAAGCTTTCTTT. Translation: CASSPTGSGTEAFF.

The gene calls are TRBV7-2 and TRBJ2-1; the match to TRBD1 covers 7 bases. There are 14 residues in the CDR3. The germline gives CDR1 SGHTA, CDR2 FQGNSA. J was trimmed by 2 bases and V by 3 bases; bases with no gene match: 1. The CDR3 DNA follows: TGTGCCAGCAGCTTCCAGGGGGCCTACAATGAGCAGTTCTTC. Amino acids: CASSFQGAYNEQFF.

The rearrangement joins TRBV11-3 to TRBJ2-5; 7 bases line up with TRBD1. This CDR3 is built from 15 residues. Trimming took 1 base from V and 3 from J; bases not matched to a gene: 5. Germline V gene sequence: CDR1 SGHNT, CDR2 YENEEA. The CDR3 DNA reads TGTGCCAGCAGCTTAGGACAGGGCTTGAAAGAGACCCAGTACTTC. Translating gives CASSLGQGLKETQYF.

This sequence joins TRBV19 and TRBJ2-5, with 7 bases fitting TRBD1. The junction had 11 bases not matched to a gene; V was cut back by 5 bases and J by 2 bases. Germline CDR1 reads LNHDA; CDR2 reads SQIVND (reference sequence). The CDR3 sequence is 16 residues long. In DNA, the CDR3 is TGTGCCAGTAGTCCTATGACAGGGAGTAGGCAAGAGACCCAGTACTTC. It translates to CASSPMTGSRQETQYF.

This sequence joins TRBV6-5 and TRBJ1-1; D call uncertain. This CDR3 is 13 amino acids long. CDR1 is MNHEY, CDR2 SVGAGI, per germline. V gave up 8 bases and J gave up 7 bases, with 17 bases separating them. The CDR3 bases are TGTGCCAGCCTTGGCGCGCGCGGGAGTGAAGCTTTCTTT. Its protein is CASLGARGSEAFF.

V is TRBV7-9 and J is TRBJ1-4; tentative D call: TRBD1 (5 bases). The V end was cut by 5 bases, the J end by 8 bases, with 24 bases between. The CDR3 runs to 17 residues. Germline V gene sequence: CDR1 SEHNR, CDR2 FQNEAQ (reference sequence). The CDR3 DNA reads TGTGCCAGCAGCCCCTCGACCGGCAGGGAATCAAACGAAAAACTGTTTTTT. It specifies CASSPSTGRESNEKLFF.

The chain couples TRBV4-1 to TRBJ1-2; TRBD1 matches at 10 bases. CDR1 is MGHRA, CDR2 YSYEKL, per germline. V gave up 8 bases and J gave up 7 bases; unmatched junction bases: 16. CDR3 length: 16 amino acids. The CDR3 nucleotides read TGCGCCAGCGGGTTTCTGACAGGGGGCGCGGCGGGTGGCTACACCTTC. This encodes CASGFLTGGAAGGYTF.

This chain uses TRBV9 with TRBJ2-1, with D perhaps TRBD2 (6 bases). Trimming pared 4 bases from V and 8 bases from J, leaving 22 bases between. Germline CDR1 SGDLS, CDR2 YYNGEE. The length of the CDR3 is 16 residues. As DNA, the CDR3 is TGTGCCAGCAGCCCCCGTTTCGGCGGGACCTGGGATGAGCAGTTCTTC. Residues: CASSPRFGGTWDEQFF.

This sequence joins TRBV5-4 and TRBJ2-1; TRBD2 aligns across 12 bases. CDR1 is SGHNT, CDR2 YYREEE, per germline (reference sequence). The CDR3 loop spans 14 amino acids. J was trimmed by 9 bases and V by 5 bases; bases with no gene match: 6. The CDR3 DNA sequence: TGTGCCAGCAGACGACTAGCGGGAGAAGGTGAGCAGTTCTTC. Its protein product is CASRRLAGEGEQFF.

CDR3 in amino acids: CASSLGGSGPYEQYF. CDR3 in DNA: TGTGCCAGCAGTTTGGGAGGGTCTGGTCCCTACGAGCAGTACTTC. V usage is TRBV28 and J usage is TRBJ2-7, with 7 nucleotides matching TRBD2. Trimming at V came to 3 bases and at J to 2 bases, leaving 7 bases not matched to a gene. The CDR3 sequence is 15 residues long. CDR1 is MDHEN, CDR2 SYDVKM, per germline.

This clone has more than one count but fewer than ten. The V call is TRBV19, the J call TRBJ2-7, with a possible D match to TRBD2 (5 bases). The CDR3 runs to 13 residues. Germline loops: CDR1 LNHDA, CDR2 SQIVND (reference sequence). With 4 bases removed from V and 6 bases from J, the gap between germline ends came to 13 bases. CDR3 bases: TGTGCCAGTAGTACCACCCCCGGGGTCGAGCAGTACTTC. Translating gives CASSTTPGVEQYF. The full variable domain, its missing parts supplied by reference TRBV19 and TRBJ2-7, is DGGITQSPKYLFRKEGQNVTLSCEQNLNHDAMYWYRQDPGQGLRLIYYSQIVNDFQKGDIAEGYSVSREKKESFPLTVTSAQKNPTAFYLCASSTTPGVEQYFGPGTRLTVT.

The V and J genes are TRBV19 and TRBJ2-6; TRBD1 aligns across 9 bases. V was clipped by 6 bases and J by 1 base; unmatched bases: 4. This CDR3 spans 16 amino acids. Germline V gene lookup returns CDR1 LNHDA and CDR2 SQIVND (reference sequence). The CDR3 sequence is CASRRGTGSGANVLTF. Here the CDR3 DNA reads TGTGCCAGTAGACGAGGGACAGGGTCTGGGGCCAACGTCCTGACTTTC.

The CDR3 is CASSFLSYEQYF. The CDR3 DNA reads TGTGCCAGCAGCTTCCTCTCCTACGAGCAGTACTTC. The J gene is TRBJ2-7, the V gene TRBV11-2; no clear D. V was shortened by 3 bases and J by 0 bases, with 3 bases between the two germline ends. The CDR3 extends over 12 amino acids. Per germline, CDR1 SGHAT and CDR2 FQNNGV.

The chain joins TRBV9 to TRBJ2-5; 7 nucleotides line up with TRBD1. J lost 5 bases, V lost 0 bases, and 4 bases had no gene match. This CDR3 spans 14 amino acids. Looked up from germline, CDR1 is SGDLS and CDR2 is YYNGEE. CDR3 nucleotide sequence: TGTGCCAGCAGCGTAGAAGGGGGCGGGGAGACCCAGTACTTC. This codes for CASSVEGGGETQYF.

J is TRBJ2-3 and V is TRBV29-1; D might be TRBD2 (6 bases). Germline V CDR1 and CDR2: SQVTM, ANQGSEA. The CDR3 runs 13 residues. Trimming took off 1 base at V and 10 bases at J, with 15 bases between the two ends. The CDR3 DNA sequence: TGCAGCGTTGAAGGACCTGGGCGGGGTGCGCAGTATTTT. The encoded protein is CSVEGPGRGAQYF.

The chain joins TRBV9 to TRBJ1-3; D gene uncertain. With 0 bases removed from V and 0 bases from J, the gap between germline ends came to 7 bases. Germline V gives CDR1 SGDLS, CDR2 YYNGEE. This CDR3 spans 15 amino acids. The CDR3 DNA reads TGTGCCAGCAGCGTAGCCCTAGACTCTGGAAACACCATATATTTT. It encodes CASSVALDSGNTIYF.

This chain links TRBV6-1 with TRBJ2-7; no reliable D call. The CDR3 totals 10 residues. V gave up 4 bases and J gave up 6 bases, with 4 bases separating them. CDR1 and CDR2 (germline): MNHNS, SASEGT. This chain's CDR3 is CASSVSEQYF. As DNA, the CDR3 is TGTGCCAGCAGTGTCTCCGAGCAGTACTTC.

The gene calls are TRBV7-2 and TRBJ2-7; D not certain. Germline V CDR1 and CDR2: SGHTA, FQGNSA. The CDR3 consists of 11 residues. Deletions cut 3 bases from V and 3 bases from J, with 3 bases between. The CDR3 DNA follows: TGTGCCAGCAGCTTTTACTACGAGCAGTACTTC. Protein: CASSFYYEQYF.

This sequence joins TRBV9 and TRBJ2-3; weak D call: TRBD2 (6 bases). With 4 bases removed from V and 2 bases from J, the gap between germline ends came to 11 bases. The CDR3 is 14 amino acids. Germline loops: CDR1 SGDLS, CDR2 YYNGEE. The CDR3 nucleotides are TGTGCCAGCAGCAGGACTACCATCACAGATACGCAGTATTTT. Translated, it gives CASSRTTITDTQYF. Variable domain in full (rest from reference TRBV9 and TRBJ2-3): DSGVTQTPKHLITATGQRVTLRCSPRSGDLSVYWYQQSLDQGLQFLIQYYNGEERAKGNILERFSAQQFPDLHSELNLSSLELGDSALYFCASSRTTITDTQYFGPGTRLTVL.

This chain joins TRBV27 and TRBJ2-7; D unclear. Trimming took off 0 bases at V and 2 bases at J, with 11 bases between the two ends. CDR3 length: 15 amino acids. Germline CDR1 is MNHEY and CDR2 is SMNVEV (reference sequence). The CDR3 sequence is CASSLSADQAYEQYF. The DNA of the CDR3 is TGTGCCAGCAGTTTATCAGCCGATCAGGCCTACGAGCAGTACTTC.

The chain employs TRBV7-9 and TRBJ2-3, with 9 bases fitting TRBD2. The CDR3 length is 14 residues. Per the germline V gene, CDR1 is SEHNR and CDR2 is FQNEAQ (reference sequence). The ends lost 5 bases at V and 3 bases at J; junction bases unmatched: 3. CDR3 sequence reads: CASSPSGGTDTQYF. Written as DNA, the CDR3 is TGTGCCAGCAGCCCGAGCGGGGGGACAGATACGCAGTATTTT.

The CDR3 reads CASSQDVLTGWGTEAFF. CDR3 nucleotide sequence: TGTGCCAGCAGCCAAGACGTACTGACAGGATGGGGCACTGAAGCTTTCTTT. V usage is TRBV4-2 and J usage is TRBJ1-1, with D maybe TRBD1 (6 bases). The V and J ends lost 0 bases and 4 bases respectively, with 18 bases between them. In germline, CDR1 is LGHNA, CDR2 YNFKEQ. The CDR3 runs to 17 residues.